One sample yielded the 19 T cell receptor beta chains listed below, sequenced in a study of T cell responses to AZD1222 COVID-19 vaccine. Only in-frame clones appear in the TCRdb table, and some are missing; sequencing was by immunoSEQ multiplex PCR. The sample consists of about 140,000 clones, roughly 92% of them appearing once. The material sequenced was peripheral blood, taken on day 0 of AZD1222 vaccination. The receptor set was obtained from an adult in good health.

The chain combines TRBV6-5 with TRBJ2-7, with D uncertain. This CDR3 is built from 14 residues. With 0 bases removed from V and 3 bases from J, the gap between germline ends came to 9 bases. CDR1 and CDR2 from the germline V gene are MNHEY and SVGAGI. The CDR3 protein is CASSYSPGIYEQYF. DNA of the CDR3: TGTGCCAGCAGTTACTCTCCAGGCATCTACGAGCAGTACTTC.

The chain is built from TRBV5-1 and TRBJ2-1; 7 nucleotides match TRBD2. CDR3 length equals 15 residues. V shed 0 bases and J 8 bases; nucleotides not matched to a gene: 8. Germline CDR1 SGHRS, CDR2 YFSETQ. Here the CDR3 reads CASSLAGGSPHEQFF. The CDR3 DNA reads TGCGCCAGCAGCTTGGCTGGCGGGAGCCCCCATGAGCAGTTCTTC.

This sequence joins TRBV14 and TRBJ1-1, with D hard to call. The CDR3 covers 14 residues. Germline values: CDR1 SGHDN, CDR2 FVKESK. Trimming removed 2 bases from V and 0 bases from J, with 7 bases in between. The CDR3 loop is CASSQNWLNTEAFF. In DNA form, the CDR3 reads TGTGCCAGCAGCCAAAATTGGTTGAACACTGAAGCTTTCTTT.

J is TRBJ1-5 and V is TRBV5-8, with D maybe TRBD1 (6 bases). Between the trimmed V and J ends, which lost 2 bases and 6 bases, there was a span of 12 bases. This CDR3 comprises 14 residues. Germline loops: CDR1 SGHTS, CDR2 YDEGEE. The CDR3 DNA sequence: TGTGCCAGCAGCTTACAGGGTAGGGGTCAGCCCCAGCATTTT. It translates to CASSLQGRGQPQHF.

The CDR3 nucleotides are TGCGCCAGCAGCTCTAGGACAGCGAGCGACCTTAACTATGGCTACACCTTC. Its translation is CASSSRTASDLNYGYTF. The rearrangement links TRBV5-1 to TRBJ1-2; D perhaps matches TRBD1 (6 bases). This CDR3 has 17 amino acids. Germline assignment: CDR1 SGHRS and CDR2 YFSETQ. Trimming stripped 3 bases from V and 1 base from J, with 19 bases between.

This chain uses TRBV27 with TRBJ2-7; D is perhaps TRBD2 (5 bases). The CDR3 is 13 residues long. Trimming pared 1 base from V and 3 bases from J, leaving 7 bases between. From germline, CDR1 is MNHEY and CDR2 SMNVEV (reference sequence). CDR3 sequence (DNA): TGTGCCAGCAGTTTATTGGAGGACTACGAGCAGTACTTC. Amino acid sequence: CASSLLEDYEQYF.

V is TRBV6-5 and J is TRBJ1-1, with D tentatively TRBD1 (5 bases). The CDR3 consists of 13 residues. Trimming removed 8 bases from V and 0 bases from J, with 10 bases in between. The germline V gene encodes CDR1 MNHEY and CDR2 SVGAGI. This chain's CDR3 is CASQRQMNTEAFF. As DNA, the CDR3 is TGTGCCAGCCAGCGACAGATGAACACTGAAGCTTTCTTT.

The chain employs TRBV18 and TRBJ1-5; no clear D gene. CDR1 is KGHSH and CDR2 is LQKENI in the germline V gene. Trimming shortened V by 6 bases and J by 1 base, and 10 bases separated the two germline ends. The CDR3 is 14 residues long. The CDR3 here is CASSAGRSNQPQHF. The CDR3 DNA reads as TGTGCCAGCTCCGCCGGACGAAGCAATCAGCCCCAGCATTTT. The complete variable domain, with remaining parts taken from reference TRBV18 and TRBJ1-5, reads NAGVMQNPRHLVRRRGQEARLRCSPMKGHSHVYWYRQLPEEGLKFMVYLQKENIIDESGMPKERFSAEFPKEGPSILRIQQVVRGDSAAYFCASSAGRSNQPQHFGDGTRLSIL.

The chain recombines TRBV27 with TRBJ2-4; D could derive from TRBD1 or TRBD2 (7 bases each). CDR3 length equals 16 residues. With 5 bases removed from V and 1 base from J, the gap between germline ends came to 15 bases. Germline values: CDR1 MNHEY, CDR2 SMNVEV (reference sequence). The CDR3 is CASSPGGVVAKNIQYF. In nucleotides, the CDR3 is TGTGCCAGCAGTCCAGGGGGGGTTGTGGCCAAAAACATTCAGTACTTC.

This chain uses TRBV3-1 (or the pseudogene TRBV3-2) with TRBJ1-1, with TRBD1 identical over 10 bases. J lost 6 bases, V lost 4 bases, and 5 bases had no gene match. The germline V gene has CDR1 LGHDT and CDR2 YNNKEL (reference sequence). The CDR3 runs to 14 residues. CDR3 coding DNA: TGTGCCAGCAGCCTGACAGGGGGCAGGGCTGAAGCTTTCTTT. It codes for CASSLTGGRAEAFF.

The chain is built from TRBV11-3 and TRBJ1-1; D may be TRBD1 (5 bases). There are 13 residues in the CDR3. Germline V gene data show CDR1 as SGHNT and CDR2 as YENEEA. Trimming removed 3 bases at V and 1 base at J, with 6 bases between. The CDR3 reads CASSFQGNTEAFF. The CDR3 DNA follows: TGTGCCAGCAGCTTCCAGGGGAACACTGAAGCTTTCTTT.

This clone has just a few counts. This chain's CDR3 is CASSYYGPGADTQYF. The CDR3 DNA reads TGTGCCAGCAGTTACTACGGACCCGGGGCAGATACGCAGTATTTT. The rearrangement joins TRBV6-5 to TRBJ2-3, with a tentative D call TRBD2 (5 bases). The CDR3 length is 15 residues. CDR1 and CDR2 (germline): MNHEY, SVGAGI. V lost 1 base and J 4 bases, leaving 12 bases between the germline ends.

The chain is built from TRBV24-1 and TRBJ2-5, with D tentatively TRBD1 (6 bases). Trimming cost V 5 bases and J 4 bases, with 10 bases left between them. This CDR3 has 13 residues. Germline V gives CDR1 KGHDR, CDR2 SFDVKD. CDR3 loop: CATSGGTTETQYF. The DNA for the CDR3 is TGTGCCACCAGTGGTGGGACAACAGAGACCCAGTACTTC.

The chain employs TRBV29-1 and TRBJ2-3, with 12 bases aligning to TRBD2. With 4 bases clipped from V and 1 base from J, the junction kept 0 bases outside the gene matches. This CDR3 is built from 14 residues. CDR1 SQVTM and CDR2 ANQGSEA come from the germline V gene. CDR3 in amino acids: CSVGTSGGTDTQYF. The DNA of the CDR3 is TGCAGCGTTGGGACTAGCGGGGGCACAGATACGCAGTATTTT.

The CDR3 DNA reads TGTGCCAGCAGCTTGGGCAGGGGGCGGTACGAGCAGTACTTC. Its protein product is CASSLGRGRYEQYF. The chain couples TRBV11-2 to TRBJ2-7; 8 bases line up with TRBD1. Per the germline V gene, CDR1 is SGHAT and CDR2 is FQNNGV. Trimming took 3 bases from V and 4 from J; bases not matched to a gene: 5. The CDR3 contains 14 residues. Full variable domain (missing parts from reference TRBV11-2 and TRBJ2-7): EAGVAQSPRYKIIEKRQSVAFWCNPISGHATLYWYQQILGQGPKLLIQFQNNGVVDDSQLPKDRFSAERLKGVDSTLKIQPAKLEDSAVYLCASSLGRGRYEQYFGPGTRLTVT.

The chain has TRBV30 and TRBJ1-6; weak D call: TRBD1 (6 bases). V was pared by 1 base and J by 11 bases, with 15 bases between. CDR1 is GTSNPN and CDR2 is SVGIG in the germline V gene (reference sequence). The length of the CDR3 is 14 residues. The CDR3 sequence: CAWSDLTGRPPLHF. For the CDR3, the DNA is TGTGCCTGGAGTGATCTGACAGGTCGTCCACCCCTCCACTTT.

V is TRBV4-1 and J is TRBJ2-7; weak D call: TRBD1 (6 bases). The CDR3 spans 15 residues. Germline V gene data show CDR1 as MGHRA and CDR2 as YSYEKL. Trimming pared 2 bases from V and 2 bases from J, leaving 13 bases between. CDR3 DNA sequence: TGCGCCAGCAGCCAAAGGGGGACCGACGCCTACGAGCAGTACTTC. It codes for CASSQRGTDAYEQYF.

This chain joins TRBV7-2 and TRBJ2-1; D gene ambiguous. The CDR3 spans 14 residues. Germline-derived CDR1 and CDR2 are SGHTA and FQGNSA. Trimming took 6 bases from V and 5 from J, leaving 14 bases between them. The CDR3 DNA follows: TGTGCCAGCAGTCCGCCCCAAAGCAACAATGAGCAGTTCTTC. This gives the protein CASSPPQSNNEQFF.

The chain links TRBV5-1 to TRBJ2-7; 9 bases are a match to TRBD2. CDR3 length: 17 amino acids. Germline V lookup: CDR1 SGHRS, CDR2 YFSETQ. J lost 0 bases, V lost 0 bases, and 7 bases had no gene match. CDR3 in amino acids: CASSLGGPTSGSYEQYF. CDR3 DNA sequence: TGCGCCAGCAGCTTGGGGGGGCCGACTAGCGGCTCCTACGAGCAGTACTTC.